This T cell receptor (beta chain) came from a study of beta chain bispecific antibodies for T cell cancers (dated by TCRdb to 2020 to 2022). A note on the overall study: Healthy donor T cells were cocultured with T cell leukemia lines and bispecific antibodies, then TRBV sequencing of surviving cells measured the depletion of each TRBV family. On the cell surface, TRBV12 (TRBV12-3) was expressed by Jurkat cells, whereas TRBV5-5 was expressed by HPB-ALL cells.

For roughly three days, T cells were expanded from blood mononuclear cells using either the anti-CD3 antibody OKT3 or CD3/CD28 Dynabeads. The expanded T cells were grown in RPMI 1640 containing roughly 10% fetal bovine serum, recombinant human IL-2 (about 100 IU/ml) and IL-7 (roughly 4.5 ng/ml). Each coculture contained approximately 50,000 normal T cells, approximately 50,000 target cells and bispecific antibody in 80 to 100 ul and was incubated for 15 to 20 hours at 37 degrees C. Each bispecific antibody was composed of two single-chain variable fragments, which were expressed in a single-chain diabody format with a His tag. Effector T cells came from healthy human donors; peripheral blood mononuclear cells were isolated from leukapheresis samples by Ficoll density gradient centrifugation. Comments on this clonotype: No antigen is known for it. With a much larger clone just one base away, this may be a read error.

What the study reported, not specific to this receptor: Cross-reactivity of the anti-TRBV5-5 antibody with TRBV5-6 was attributed to high sequence similarity between the two genes. Every sequenced sample contained a mix of leukemia cell line cells and normal T cells, and most targeted TRBV signal came from the leukemia cells rather than from the normal T cells.

Unique molecular identifier barcodes were incorporated into the libraries and were used for clonotype quantification. Qiagen AllPrep DNA/RNA Micro kits were used to isolate total RNA, and an Agilent TapeStation was used to check RNA quality. TCR beta libraries were built by 5' RACE: cDNA synthesis followed by two PCR steps using TCR beta constant-region gene-specific primers. An Illumina MiSeq platform was used to sequence the TCR beta libraries. The paper's data handling went like this. MIGEC, MiXCR and VDJtools were used to process the reads. To get a clonotype's frequency, the unique molecular identifiers belonging to that clonotype were divided by all unique molecular identifiers in the sample. Nonfunctional TRBV genes classified in IMGT as pseudogenes or open reading frames, for example TRBV1, TRBV12-1 and TRBV21, were left out. TCRdb redid the processing of the public reads, applying fastp at Q25 and MiXCR, and retained in-frame beta chains. A single entry per CDR3 protein holds the most common genes and DNA from its merged rows. For this entry, the V and J calls and clone size follow TCRdb and not the study's own pipeline. The sample contains about 18,000 distinct CDR3 sequences, approximately 2% of them found a single time. The top ten clonotypes cover about 7% of the sample.

CDR1 and CDR2 are drawn from the germline V gene: MGHDK, SYGVNS. Including cysteine and phenylalanine, the CDR3 has 13 amino acids. Of all the DNA, just the CDR3 is kept, 39 bases in frame from base 1. The rearranged segments are TRBV25-1 and TRBJ1-1; no D segment can be confidently identified. The sequenced sample was healthy donor T cells cultured with leukemia cells. This receptor was obtained from a human donor in good health. Some clones in this sample may be carry-over from other donors' samples. In nucleotide form, the sequence is TGTGCCAGCAGTGAAAGATTAAACACTGAAGCTTCCTTT. Protein translation: CASSERLNTEASF.